The present T cell receptor (beta chain) was sequenced within a study of cytomegalovirus exposure and HLA in healthy donors. Whole-study findings and limits: There were some public TCRs occurring in many donors, but most TCR sequences were rare.

Some clones are missing from TCRdb's copy, which holds only in-frame ones; the method was immunoSEQ multiplex PCR. The sample lists 150,000 to 200,000 clones, more than 70% occurring once. The V gene's germline CDR1 is MNHEY and CDR2 SMNVEV (reference sequence). The CDR3 sequence is 14 residues long. V was cut by 6 bases and J by 8 bases, with 19 bases left in between. With regard to this clone: Its antigen is unidentified.

This clonotype was obtained from a man aged 30-40 years in good health and CMV-seropositive. V usage is TRBV27 and J usage is TRBJ1-2; D possibly corresponds to TRBD1 (5 bases). Material for sequencing was PBMCs. The CDR3 DNA sequence: TGTGCCAGCAGCCCCTACCAGGGCCTGGGGGGCTACACCTTC. Translation gives CASSPYQGLGGYTF.